This TCR beta chain stems from a study of blood T cell repertoires in COVID-19. Study-level information: Donors in the United States, Italy and Spain gave samples during acute or convalescent COVID-19.

Sequencing used immunoSEQ multiplex PCR; TCRdb keeps in-frame clones, though not all of them. The sample carries under 250,000 clones, roughly 80% recorded once. Sequenced material: peripheral blood. The TCR sequence derives from an elderly man with acute or convalescent COVID-19.

CDR3 protein: CATSDYSGGLYGELFF. The CDR3 nucleotides are TGTGCCACCAGTGATTACTCCGGGGGTCTCTACGGGGAGCTGTTTTTT. This chain uses TRBV24-1 with TRBJ2-2; D is possibly TRBD2 (6 bases). The CDR3 has 16 residues. CDR1 KGHDR and CDR2 SFDVKD come from the germline V gene. Trimming stripped 2 bases from V and 7 bases from J, with 16 bases between.